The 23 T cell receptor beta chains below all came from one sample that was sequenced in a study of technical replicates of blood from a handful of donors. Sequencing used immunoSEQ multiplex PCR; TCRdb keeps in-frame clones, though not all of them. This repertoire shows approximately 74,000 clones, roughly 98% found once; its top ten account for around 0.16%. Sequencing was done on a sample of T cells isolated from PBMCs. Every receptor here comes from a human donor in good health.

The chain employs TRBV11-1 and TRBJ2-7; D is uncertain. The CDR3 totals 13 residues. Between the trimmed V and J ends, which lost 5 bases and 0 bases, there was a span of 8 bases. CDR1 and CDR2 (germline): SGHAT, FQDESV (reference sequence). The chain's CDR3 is CASSHPGSYEQYF. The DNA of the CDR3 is TGTGCCAGCAGCCATCCCGGCTCCTACGAGCAGTACTTC.

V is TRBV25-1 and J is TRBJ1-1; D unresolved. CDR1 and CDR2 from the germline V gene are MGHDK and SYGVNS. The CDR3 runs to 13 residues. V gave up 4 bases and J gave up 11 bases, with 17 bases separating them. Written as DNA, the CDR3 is TGTGCCAGCAGTGGAACCCTAGAAGGTGAGGCTTTCTTT. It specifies CASSGTLEGEAFF.

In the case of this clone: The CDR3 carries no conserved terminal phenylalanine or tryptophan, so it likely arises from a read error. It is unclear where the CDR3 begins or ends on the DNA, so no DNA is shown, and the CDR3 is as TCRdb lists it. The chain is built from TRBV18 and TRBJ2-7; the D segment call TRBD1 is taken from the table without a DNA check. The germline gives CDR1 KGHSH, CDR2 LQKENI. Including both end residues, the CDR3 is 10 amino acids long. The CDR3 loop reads CASSPFQGGI.

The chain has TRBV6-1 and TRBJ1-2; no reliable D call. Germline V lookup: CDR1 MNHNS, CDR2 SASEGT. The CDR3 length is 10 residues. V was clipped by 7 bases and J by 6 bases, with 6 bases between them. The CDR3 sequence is CASTYNGYTF. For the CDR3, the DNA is TGTGCCAGCACATACAATGGCTACACCTTC.

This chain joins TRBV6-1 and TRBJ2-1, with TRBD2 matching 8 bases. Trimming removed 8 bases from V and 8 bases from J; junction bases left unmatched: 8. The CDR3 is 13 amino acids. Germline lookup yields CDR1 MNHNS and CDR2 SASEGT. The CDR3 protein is CASDGLAFDEQFF. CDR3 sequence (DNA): TGTGCCAGCGATGGACTAGCATTCGATGAGCAGTTCTTC.

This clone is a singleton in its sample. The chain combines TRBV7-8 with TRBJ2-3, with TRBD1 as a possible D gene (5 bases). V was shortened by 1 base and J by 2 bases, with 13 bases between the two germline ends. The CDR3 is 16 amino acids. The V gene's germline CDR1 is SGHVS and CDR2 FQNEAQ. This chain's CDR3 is CASSLEGVGDTDTQYF. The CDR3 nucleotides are TGTGCCAGCAGCTTAGAAGGGGTAGGGGACACAGATACGCAGTATTTT.

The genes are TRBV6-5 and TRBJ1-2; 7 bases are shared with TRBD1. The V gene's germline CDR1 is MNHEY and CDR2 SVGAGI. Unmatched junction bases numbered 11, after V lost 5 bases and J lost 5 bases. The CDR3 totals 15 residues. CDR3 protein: CASSLSVTGRYGYTF. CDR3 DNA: TGTGCCAGCAGTCTTTCTGTGACAGGGCGGTATGGCTACACCTTC.

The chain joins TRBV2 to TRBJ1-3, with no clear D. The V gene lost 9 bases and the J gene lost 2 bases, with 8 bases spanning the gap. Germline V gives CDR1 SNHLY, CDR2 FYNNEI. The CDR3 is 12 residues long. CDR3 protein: CAREEAGNTIYF. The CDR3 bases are TGTGCCAGGGAGGAGGCTGGAAACACCATATATTTT.

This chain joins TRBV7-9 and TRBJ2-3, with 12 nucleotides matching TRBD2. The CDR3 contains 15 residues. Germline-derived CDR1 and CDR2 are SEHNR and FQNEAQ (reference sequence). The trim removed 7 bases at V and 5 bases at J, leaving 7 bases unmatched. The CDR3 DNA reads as TGTGCCAGCAACTCCCCGGGACTAGCGGGAGATACGCAGTATTTT. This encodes CASNSPGLAGDTQYF.

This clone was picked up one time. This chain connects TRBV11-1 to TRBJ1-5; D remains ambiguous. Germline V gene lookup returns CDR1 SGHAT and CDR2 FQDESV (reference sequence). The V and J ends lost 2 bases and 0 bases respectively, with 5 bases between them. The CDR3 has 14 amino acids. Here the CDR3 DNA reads TGTGCCAGCAGCTTAACAAATAGCAATCAGCCCCAGCATTTT. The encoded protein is CASSLTNSNQPQHF.

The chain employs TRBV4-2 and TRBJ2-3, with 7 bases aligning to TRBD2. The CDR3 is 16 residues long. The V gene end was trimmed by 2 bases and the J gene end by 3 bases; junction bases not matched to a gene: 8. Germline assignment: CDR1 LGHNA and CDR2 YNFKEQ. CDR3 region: CASSQSGGSATDTQYF. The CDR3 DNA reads TGTGCCAGCAGCCAATCAGGCGGGAGTGCGACAGATACGCAGTATTTT.

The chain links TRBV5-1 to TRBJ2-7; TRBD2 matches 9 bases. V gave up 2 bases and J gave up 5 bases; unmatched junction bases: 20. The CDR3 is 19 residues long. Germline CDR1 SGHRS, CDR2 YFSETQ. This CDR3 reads CASSFPSNGLAPNLDEQYF. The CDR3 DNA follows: TGCGCCAGCAGCTTCCCGAGCAACGGACTAGCGCCAAATCTAGACGAGCAGTACTTC. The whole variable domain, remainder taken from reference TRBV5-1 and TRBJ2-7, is KAGVTQTPRYLIKTRGQQVTLSCSPISGHRSVSWYQQTPGQGLQFLFEYFSETQRNKGNFPGRFSGRQFSNSRSEMNVSTLELGDSALYLCASSFPSNGLAPNLDEQYFGPGTRLTVT.

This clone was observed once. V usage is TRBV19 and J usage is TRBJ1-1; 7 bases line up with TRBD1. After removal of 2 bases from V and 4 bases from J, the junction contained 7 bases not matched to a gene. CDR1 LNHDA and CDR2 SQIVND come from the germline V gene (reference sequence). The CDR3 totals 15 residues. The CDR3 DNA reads TGTGCCAGTAGTATAAGGGACAGACCGGGCACTGAAGCTTTCTTT. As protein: CASSIRDRPGTEAFF.

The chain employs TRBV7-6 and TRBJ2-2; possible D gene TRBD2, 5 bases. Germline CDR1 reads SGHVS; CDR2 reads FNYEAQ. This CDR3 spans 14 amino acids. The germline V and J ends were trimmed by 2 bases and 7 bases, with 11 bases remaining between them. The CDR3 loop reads CASSLTGRDGELFF. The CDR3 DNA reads TGTGCCAGCAGCTTAACCGGACGGGACGGGGAGCTGTTTTTT.

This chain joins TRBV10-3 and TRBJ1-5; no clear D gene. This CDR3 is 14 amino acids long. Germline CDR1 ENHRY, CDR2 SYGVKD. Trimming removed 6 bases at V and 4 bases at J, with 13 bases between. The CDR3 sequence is CAIRAETGNQPQHF. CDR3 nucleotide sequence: TGTGCCATCAGAGCGGAGACGGGTAATCAGCCCCAGCATTTT.

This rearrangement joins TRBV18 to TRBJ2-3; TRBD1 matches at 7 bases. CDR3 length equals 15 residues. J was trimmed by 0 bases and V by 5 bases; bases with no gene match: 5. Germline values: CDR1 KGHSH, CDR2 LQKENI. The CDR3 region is CASSLPGQSTDTQYF. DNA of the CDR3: TGTGCCAGCTCATTACCGGGACAGAGCACAGATACGCAGTATTTT.

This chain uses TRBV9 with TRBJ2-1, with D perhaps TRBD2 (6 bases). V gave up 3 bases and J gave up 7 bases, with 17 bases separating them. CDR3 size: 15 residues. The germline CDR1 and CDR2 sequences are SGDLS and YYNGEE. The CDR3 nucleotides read TGTGCCAGCAGCGCAGCGGGCGGGATAGTGAATGAGCAGTTCTTC. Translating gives CASSAAGGIVNEQFF. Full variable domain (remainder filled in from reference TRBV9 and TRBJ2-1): DSGVTQTPKHLITATGQRVTLRCSPRSGDLSVYWYQQSLDQGLQFLIQYYNGEERAKGNILERFSAQQFPDLHSELNLSSLELGDSALYFCASSAAGGIVNEQFFGPGTRLTVL.

The CDR3 bases are TGCGCCAGCAGTGATCAGGGGCTGGGAACTGAAGCTTTCTTT. As protein: CASSDQGLGTEAFF. V is TRBV10-1 and J is TRBJ1-1, with D possibly being TRBD1 (6 bases). The CDR3 extends over 14 amino acids. Looked up from germline, CDR1 is WNHNN and CDR2 is SYGVQD (reference sequence). Trimming shortened V by 3 bases and J by 5 bases, and 13 bases separated the two germline ends.

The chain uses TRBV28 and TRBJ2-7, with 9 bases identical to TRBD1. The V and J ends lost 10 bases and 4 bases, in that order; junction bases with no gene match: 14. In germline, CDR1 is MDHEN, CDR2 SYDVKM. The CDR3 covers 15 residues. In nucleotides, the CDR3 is TGTGCCACCATGGGCCCCGGGACAGGGTCATACGAGCAGTACTTC. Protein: CATMGPGTGSYEQYF. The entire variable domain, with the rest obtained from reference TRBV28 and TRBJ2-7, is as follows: DVKVTQSSRYLVKRTGEKVFLECVQDMDHENMFWYRQDPGLGLRLIYFSYDVKMKEKGDIPEGYSVSREKKERFSLILESASTNQTSMYLCATMGPGTGSYEQYFGPGTRLTVT.

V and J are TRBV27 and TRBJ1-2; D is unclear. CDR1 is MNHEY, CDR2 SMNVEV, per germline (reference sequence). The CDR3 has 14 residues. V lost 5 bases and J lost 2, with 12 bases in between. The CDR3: CASSPTGPNYGYTF. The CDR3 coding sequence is TGTGCCAGCAGTCCGACGGGTCCCAACTATGGCTACACCTTC.

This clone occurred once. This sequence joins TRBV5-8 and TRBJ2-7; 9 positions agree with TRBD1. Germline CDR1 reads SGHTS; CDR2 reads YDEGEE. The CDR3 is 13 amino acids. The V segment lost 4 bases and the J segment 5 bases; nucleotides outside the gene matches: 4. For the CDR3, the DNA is TGTGCCAGCAGCAGGGACAGGGCGAACGAGCAGTACTTC. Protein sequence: CASSRDRANEQYF.

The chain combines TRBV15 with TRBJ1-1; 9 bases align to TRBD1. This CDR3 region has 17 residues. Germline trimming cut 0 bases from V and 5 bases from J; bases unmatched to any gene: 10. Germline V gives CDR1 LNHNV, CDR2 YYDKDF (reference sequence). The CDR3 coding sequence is TGTGCCACCAGCAGAGATCCAGGGACAGGGAGGGGAACTGAAGCTTTCTTT. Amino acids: CATSRDPGTGRGTEAFF. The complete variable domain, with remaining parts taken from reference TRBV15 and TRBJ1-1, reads DAMVIQNPRYQVTQFGKPVTLSCSQTLNHNVMYWYQQKSSQAPKLLFHYYDKDFNNEADTPDNFQSRRPNTSFCFLDIRSPGLGDTAMYLCATSRDPGTGRGTEAFFGQGTRLTVV.

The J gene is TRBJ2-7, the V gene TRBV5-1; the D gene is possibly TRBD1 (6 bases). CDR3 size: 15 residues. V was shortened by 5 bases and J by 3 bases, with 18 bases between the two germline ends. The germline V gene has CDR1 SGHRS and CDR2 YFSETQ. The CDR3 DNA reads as TGCGCCAGCAGGTCTTCGACAGGATCGGGCTACGAGCAGTACTTC. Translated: CASRSSTGSGYEQYF.